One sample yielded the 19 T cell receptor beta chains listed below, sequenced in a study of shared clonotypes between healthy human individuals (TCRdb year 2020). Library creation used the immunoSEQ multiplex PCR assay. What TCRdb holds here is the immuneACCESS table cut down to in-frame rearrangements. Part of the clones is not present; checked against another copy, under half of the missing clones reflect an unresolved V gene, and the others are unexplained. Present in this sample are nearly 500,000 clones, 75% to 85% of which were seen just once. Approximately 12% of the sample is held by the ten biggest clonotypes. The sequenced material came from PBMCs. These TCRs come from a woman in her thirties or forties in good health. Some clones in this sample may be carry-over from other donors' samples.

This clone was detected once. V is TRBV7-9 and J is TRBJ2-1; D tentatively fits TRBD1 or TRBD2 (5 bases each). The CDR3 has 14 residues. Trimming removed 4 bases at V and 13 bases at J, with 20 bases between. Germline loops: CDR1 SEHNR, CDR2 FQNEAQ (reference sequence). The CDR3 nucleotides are TGTGCCAGCAGCTCCCTGAGGGGATTCTCCTCACAGTTCTTC. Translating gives CASSSLRGFSSQFF.

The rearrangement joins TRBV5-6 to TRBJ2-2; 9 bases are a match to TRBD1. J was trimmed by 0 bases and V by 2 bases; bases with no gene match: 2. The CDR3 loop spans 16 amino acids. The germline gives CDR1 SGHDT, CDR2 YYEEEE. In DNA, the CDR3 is TGTGCCAGCAGCTTTGGGACAGGGTCGAACACCGGGGAGCTGTTTTTT. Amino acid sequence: CASSFGTGSNTGELFF.

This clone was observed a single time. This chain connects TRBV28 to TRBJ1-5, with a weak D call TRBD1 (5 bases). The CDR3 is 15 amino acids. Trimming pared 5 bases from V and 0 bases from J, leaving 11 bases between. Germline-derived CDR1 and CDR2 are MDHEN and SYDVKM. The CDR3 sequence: CASSVGPNSNQPQHF. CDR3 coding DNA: TGTGCCAGCAGTGTGGGACCTAATAGCAATCAGCCCCAGCATTTT.

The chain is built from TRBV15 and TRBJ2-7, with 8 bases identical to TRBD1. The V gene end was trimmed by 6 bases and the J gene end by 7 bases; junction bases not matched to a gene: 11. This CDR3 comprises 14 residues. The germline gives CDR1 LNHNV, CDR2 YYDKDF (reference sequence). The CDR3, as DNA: TGTGCCACCAGTCATACTAGACAGGGGAGGGAGCAGTACTTC. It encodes CATSHTRQGREQYF.

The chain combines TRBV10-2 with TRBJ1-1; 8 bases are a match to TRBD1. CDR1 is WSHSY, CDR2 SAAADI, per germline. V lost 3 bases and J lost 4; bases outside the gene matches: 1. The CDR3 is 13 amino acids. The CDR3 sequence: CASSDTGGTEAFF. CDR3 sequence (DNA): TGCGCCAGCAGTGATACAGGGGGCACTGAAGCTTTCTTT.

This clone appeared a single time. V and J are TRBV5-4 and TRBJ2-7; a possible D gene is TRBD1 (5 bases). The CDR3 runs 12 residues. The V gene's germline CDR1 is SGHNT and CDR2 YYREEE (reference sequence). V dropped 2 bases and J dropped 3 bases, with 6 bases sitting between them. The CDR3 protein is CASSFTGYEQYF. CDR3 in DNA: TGTGCCAGCAGCTTTACAGGCTACGAGCAGTACTTC.

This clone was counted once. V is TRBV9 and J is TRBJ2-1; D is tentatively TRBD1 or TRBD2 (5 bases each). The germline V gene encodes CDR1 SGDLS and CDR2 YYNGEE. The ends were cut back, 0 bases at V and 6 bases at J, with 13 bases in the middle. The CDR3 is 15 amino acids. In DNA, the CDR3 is TGTGCCAGCAGCGTAGTGGGGGATGGGGGCAATGAGCAGTTCTTC. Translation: CASSVVGDGGNEQFF. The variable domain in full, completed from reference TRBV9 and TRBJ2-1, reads DSGVTQTPKHLITATGQRVTLRCSPRSGDLSVYWYQQSLDQGLQFLIQYYNGEERAKGNILERFSAQQFPDLHSELNLSSLELGDSALYFCASSVVGDGGNEQFFGPGTRLTVL.

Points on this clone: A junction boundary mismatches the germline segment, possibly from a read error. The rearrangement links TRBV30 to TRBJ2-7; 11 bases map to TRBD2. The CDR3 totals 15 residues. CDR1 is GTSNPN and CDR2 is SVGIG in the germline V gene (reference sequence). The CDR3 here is CAWSELAGVLGERYF. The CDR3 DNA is TGTGCCTGGAGTGAACTAGCGGGAGTTCTTGGAGAGCGGTACTTC.

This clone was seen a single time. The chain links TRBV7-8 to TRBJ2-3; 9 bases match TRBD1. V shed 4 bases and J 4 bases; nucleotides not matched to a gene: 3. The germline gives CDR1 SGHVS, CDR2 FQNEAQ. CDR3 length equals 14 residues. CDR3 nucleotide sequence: TGTGCCAGCAGCTGGGACAGGGCAGCAGATACGCAGTATTTT. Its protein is CASSWDRAADTQYF.

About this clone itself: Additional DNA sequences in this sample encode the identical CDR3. The DNA for the CDR3 is TGTGCCAGCAGCGTAGACGGTGGGAGGGGCAATGAGCAGTTCTTC. It yields the protein CASSVDGGRGNEQFF. The rearrangement links TRBV9 to TRBJ2-1, with 7 bases lining up with TRBD2. Germline values: CDR1 SGDLS, CDR2 YYNGEE. The ends lost 0 bases at V and 6 bases at J; junction bases unmatched: 6. The CDR3 runs 15 residues.

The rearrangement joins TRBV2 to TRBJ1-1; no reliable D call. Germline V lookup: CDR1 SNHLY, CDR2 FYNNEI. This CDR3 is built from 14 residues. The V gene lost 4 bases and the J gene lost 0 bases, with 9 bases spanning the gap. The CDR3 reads CASSGRIMNTEAFF. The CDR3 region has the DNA TGTGCCAGCAGTGGGCGCATAATGAACACTGAAGCTTTCTTT.

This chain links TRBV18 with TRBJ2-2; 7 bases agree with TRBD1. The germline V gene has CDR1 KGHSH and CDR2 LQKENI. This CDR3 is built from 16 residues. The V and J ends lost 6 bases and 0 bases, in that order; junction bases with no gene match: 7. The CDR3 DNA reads TGTGCCAGCTCGCCGCCGGGACAGACGAACACCGGGGAGCTGTTTTTT. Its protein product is CASSPPGQTNTGELFF. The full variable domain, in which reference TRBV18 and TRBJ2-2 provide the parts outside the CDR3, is NAGVMQNPRHLVRRRGQEARLRCSPMKGHSHVYWYRQLPEEGLKFMVYLQKENIIDESGMPKERFSAEFPKEGPSILRIQQVVRGDSAAYFCASSPPGQTNTGELFFGEGSRLTVL.

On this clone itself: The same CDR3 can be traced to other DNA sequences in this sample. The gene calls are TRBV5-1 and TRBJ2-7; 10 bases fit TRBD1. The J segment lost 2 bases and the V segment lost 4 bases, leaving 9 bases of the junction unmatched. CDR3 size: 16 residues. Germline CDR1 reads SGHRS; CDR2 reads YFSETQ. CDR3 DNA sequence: TGCGCCAGCAGCACCTCCGGGACAGGGGTTCCCTACGAGCAGTACTTC. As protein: CASSTSGTGVPYEQYF.

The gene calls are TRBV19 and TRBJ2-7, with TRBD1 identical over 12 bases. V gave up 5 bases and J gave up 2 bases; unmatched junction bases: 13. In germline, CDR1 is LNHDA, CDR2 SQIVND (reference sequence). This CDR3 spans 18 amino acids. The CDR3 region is CASSPGTGGVWVTYEQYF. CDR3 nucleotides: TGTGCCAGTAGTCCCGGGACAGGGGGCGTGTGGGTTACCTACGAGCAGTACTTC.

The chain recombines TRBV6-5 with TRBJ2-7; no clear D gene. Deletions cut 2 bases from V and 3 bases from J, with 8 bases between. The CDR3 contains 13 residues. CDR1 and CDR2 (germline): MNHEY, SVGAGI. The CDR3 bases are TGTGCCAGCAGTTACACGGGTAGCTACGAGCAGTACTTC. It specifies CASSYTGSYEQYF.

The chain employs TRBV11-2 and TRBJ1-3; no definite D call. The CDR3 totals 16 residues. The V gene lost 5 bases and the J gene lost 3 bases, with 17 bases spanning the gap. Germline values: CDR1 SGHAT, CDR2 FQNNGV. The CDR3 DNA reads TGTGCCAGCAGCCCTCTGGGTGGGAGCTTTGGAAACACCATATATTTT. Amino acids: CASSPLGGSFGNTIYF.

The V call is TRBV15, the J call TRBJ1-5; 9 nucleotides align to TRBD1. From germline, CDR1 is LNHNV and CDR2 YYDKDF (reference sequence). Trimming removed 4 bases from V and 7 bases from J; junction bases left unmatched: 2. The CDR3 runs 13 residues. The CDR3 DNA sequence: TGTGCCACCAGCACCGGACAGGGGCAGCCCCAGCATTTT. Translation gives CATSTGQGQPQHF.

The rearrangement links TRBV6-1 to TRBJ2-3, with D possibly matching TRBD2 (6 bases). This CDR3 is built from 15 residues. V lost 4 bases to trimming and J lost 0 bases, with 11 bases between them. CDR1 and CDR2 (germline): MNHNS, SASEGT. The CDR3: CASSVAGTSTDTQYF. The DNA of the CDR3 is TGTGCCAGCAGTGTAGCAGGGACTAGCACAGATACGCAGTATTTT.

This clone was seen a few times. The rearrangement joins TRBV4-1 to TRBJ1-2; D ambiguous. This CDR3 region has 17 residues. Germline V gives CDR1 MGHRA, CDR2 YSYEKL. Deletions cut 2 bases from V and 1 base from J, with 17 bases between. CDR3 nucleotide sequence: TGCGCCAGCAGCCAAACGCCCTACCGAGGGCTTAACTATGGCTACACCTTC. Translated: CASSQTPYRGLNYGYTF.